A single sample is the source of the 20 T cell receptor beta chains below, sequenced in a study of blood T cell repertoires in COVID-19. TCRdb's table, derived via immunoSEQ multiplex PCR, lists solely in-frame clones and lacks some. The sample records 300,000 or so clones, around 82% being singletons. The sample taken for sequencing was peripheral blood. The receptors come from a woman between 45 and 60 years old with acute or convalescent COVID-19.

The chain couples TRBV7-9 to TRBJ2-3; weak D call: TRBD2 (7 bases). CDR3 size: 14 residues. Trimming stripped 4 bases from V and 4 bases from J, with 12 bases between. Germline V lookup: CDR1 SEHNR, CDR2 FQNEAQ (reference sequence). CDR3 residues: CASSSGGAADTQYF. The CDR3 nucleotides are TGTGCCAGCAGCTCTGGGGGGGCCGCAGATACGCAGTATTTT.

This rearrangement joins TRBV4-1 to TRBJ2-3; 7 bases line up with TRBD2. The CDR3 sequence is 13 residues long. Per germline, CDR1 MGHRA and CDR2 YSYEKL. The J segment lost 6 bases and the V segment lost 3 bases, leaving 3 bases of the junction unmatched. The CDR3: CASSQREGDTQYF. Written as DNA, the CDR3 is TGCGCCAGCAGCCAGAGGGAGGGTGATACGCAGTATTTT.

The chain is built from TRBV9 and TRBJ1-1; D is ambiguous. This CDR3 has 14 amino acids. Trimming removed 3 bases at V and 1 base at J, with 10 bases between. Per the germline V gene, CDR1 is SGDLS and CDR2 is YYNGEE. CDR3 nucleotides: TGTGCCAGCAGCGCGTTGGGGAGGAACACTGAAGCTTTCTTT. This gives the protein CASSALGRNTEAFF.

The chain recombines TRBV5-5 with TRBJ2-5; 11 bases line up with TRBD2. The CDR3 contains 16 residues. The ends lost 0 bases at V and 5 bases at J; junction bases unmatched: 6. CDR1 and CDR2 (germline): SGHKS, YYEKEE (reference sequence). This CDR3 reads CASSLVVASGRETQYF. The DNA for the CDR3 is TGTGCCAGCAGCTTGGTTGTAGCTAGCGGGAGGGAGACCCAGTACTTC. Full variable domain (missing parts from reference TRBV5-5 and TRBJ2-5): DAGVTQSPTHLIKTRGQQVTLRCSPISGHKSVSWYQQVLGQGPQFIFQYYEKEERGRGNFPDRFSARQFPNYSSELNVNALLLGDSALYLCASSLVVASGRETQYFGPGTRLLVL.

The chain has TRBV30 and TRBJ1-2; TRBD1 agrees at 8 bases. V trimming: 4 bases; J trimming: 2 bases; junction bases outside the gene matches: 6. The CDR3 covers 14 residues. Per germline, CDR1 GTSNPN and CDR2 SVGIG (reference sequence). CDR3 bases: TGTGCCTGGACCAAACGGACAGGGAACTATGGCTACACCTTC. It yields the protein CAWTKRTGNYGYTF. The full variable domain, its missing parts supplied by reference TRBV30 and TRBJ1-2, is SQTIHQWPATLVQPVGSPLSLECTVEGTSNPNLYWYRQAAGRGLQLLFYSVGIGQISSEVPQNLSASRPQDRQFILSSKKLLLSDSGFYLCAWTKRTGNYGYTFGSGTRLTVV.

Notes on this clone: A read error may produce the germline difference seen at one junction end. The chain has TRBV24-1 and TRBJ2-3, with 8 bases lining up with TRBD1. Germline loops: CDR1 KGHDR, CDR2 SFDVKD. There are 14 residues in the CDR3. In DNA form, the CDR3 reads TGTGCCACCGGTGAACAGGGGGGCACAGATACGCAGTATTTT. Its protein is CATGEQGGTDTQYF.

In this sample, this clone turned up a few times. V usage is TRBV5-1 and J usage is TRBJ2-2; TRBD2 might be the D (5 bases). Germline V gives CDR1 SGHRS, CDR2 YFSETQ. V lost 4 bases and J lost 1, with 14 bases in between. The CDR3 consists of 16 residues. CDR3 residues: CASSPTGMMNTGELFF. The CDR3 nucleotides are TGCGCCAGCAGCCCGACGGGAATGATGAACACCGGGGAGCTGTTTTTT.

The rearrangement links TRBV6-1 to TRBJ2-5, with 12 bases matching TRBD2. The CDR3 loop spans 17 amino acids. The junction had 10 bases not matched to a gene; V was cut back by 2 bases and J by 6 bases. Germline V gives CDR1 MNHNS, CDR2 SASEGT. The CDR3 DNA sequence: TGTGCCAGCAGTGAAATTCGACTAGCGGGGGAGCTCAAGACCCAGTACTTC. Translating gives CASSEIRLAGELKTQYF.

J is TRBJ2-7 and V is TRBV11-2; 8 bases match TRBD1. Trimming cost V 4 bases and J 6 bases; bases outside gene matches: 8. The germline CDR1 and CDR2 sequences are SGHAT and FQNNGV. The CDR3 has 14 amino acids. This CDR3 is CASSSDRGSSEQYF. DNA of the CDR3: TGTGCCAGCAGCTCTGACAGGGGTTCGAGCGAGCAGTACTTC.

The chain recombines TRBV24-1 with TRBJ2-5, with D tentatively TRBD2 (6 bases). Germline V gives CDR1 KGHDR, CDR2 SFDVKD. V lost 7 bases, J lost 4 bases, and 12 bases lay in between. This CDR3 is 13 amino acids long. CDR3 DNA sequence: TGTGCCACCAGCCGGGGGTGGGGAGAGACCCAGTACTTC. The encoded protein is CATSRGWGETQYF.

The V call is TRBV6-5, the J call TRBJ2-7; 7 positions match TRBD1. CDR3 length: 13 residues. CDR1 is MNHEY, CDR2 SVGAGI, per germline. V trimming: 10 bases; J trimming: 3 bases; junction bases outside the gene matches: 9. The CDR3 spells CANSRDRDYEQYF. Written as DNA, the CDR3 is TGTGCCAATAGCCGGGACAGAGACTACGAGCAGTACTTC.

The V and J genes are TRBV20-1 and TRBJ1-2; 8 bases are a match to TRBD1. CDR1 is DFQATT, CDR2 SNEGSKA, per germline (reference sequence). The CDR3 loop spans 14 amino acids. J was trimmed by 2 bases and V by 3 bases; bases with no gene match: 5. The CDR3 region is CSASGTGGNYGYTF. CDR3 in DNA: TGCAGTGCTAGTGGAACAGGGGGGAACTATGGCTACACCTTC.

The chain uses TRBV6-2 or TRBV6-3 and TRBJ2-7, with D tentatively TRBD2 (7 bases). Germline-derived CDR1 and CDR2 are MNHEY and SVGEGT. V lost 0 bases and J 5 bases, leaving 11 bases between the germline ends. This CDR3 spans 14 amino acids. The CDR3 DNA follows: TGTGCCAGCAGTTACTCCCGGGGGGCCGACGAGCAGTACGTC. Translation: CASSYSRGADEQYV.

The rearrangement joins TRBV5-1 to TRBJ1-2; a possible D gene is TRBD1 (5 bases). The V end was cut by 0 bases, the J end by 3 bases, with 12 bases between. Germline V gene data show CDR1 as SGHRS and CDR2 as YFSETQ. CDR3 length: 15 amino acids. Here the CDR3 reads CASSLEWGGDYGYTF. Here the CDR3 DNA reads TGCGCCAGCAGCTTGGAGTGGGGCGGGGACTATGGCTACACCTTC.

This clone has only a few counts. The chain links TRBV3-1 (or the pseudogene TRBV3-2) to TRBJ1-1; tentative D call: TRBD1 (6 bases). CDR1 LGHDT and CDR2 YNNKEL come from the germline V gene (reference sequence). V lost 3 bases and J lost 2, with 10 bases in between. This CDR3 has 14 residues. The CDR3 protein is CASSHDRRNTEAFF. In nucleotides, the CDR3 is TGTGCCAGCAGCCACGACAGGAGAAACACTGAAGCTTTCTTT.

The chain joins TRBV15 to TRBJ1-1, with 8 nucleotides matching TRBD1. J gave up 2 bases and V 2 bases, and 7 bases lay outside the gene matches. CDR3 length: 16 residues. Looked up from germline, CDR1 is LNHNV and CDR2 is YYDKDF (reference sequence). CDR3: CATSRNPTGGNTEAFF. The DNA of the CDR3 is TGTGCCACCAGCAGAAATCCTACAGGGGGTAACACTGAAGCTTTCTTT.

J is TRBJ2-1 and V is TRBV3-1 (or the pseudogene TRBV3-2); 7 positions agree with TRBD2. The CDR3 is made up of 13 amino acids. Trimming cost V 1 base and J 8 bases; bases outside gene matches: 2. The V gene's germline CDR1 is LGHDT and CDR2 YNNKEL (reference sequence). This CDR3 reads CASSQVRGDEQFF. The CDR3 DNA sequence: TGTGCCAGCAGCCAAGTCCGGGGGGATGAGCAGTTCTTC.

The chain links TRBV3-1 (or the pseudogene TRBV3-2) to TRBJ1-1; possibly TRBD1 for D (6 bases). This CDR3 has 16 amino acids. Germline lookup yields CDR1 LGHDT and CDR2 YNNKEL (reference sequence). V lost 5 bases and J lost 0, with 16 bases in between. CDR3 amino acids: CASSARPDRVNTEAFF. DNA of the CDR3: TGTGCCAGCAGCGCGCGACCGGACAGAGTGAACACTGAAGCTTTCTTT.

The chain combines TRBV6-5 with TRBJ1-2, with no clear D. This CDR3 has 13 residues. V was shortened by 8 bases and J by 2 bases, with 12 bases between the two germline ends. Germline values: CDR1 MNHEY, CDR2 SVGAGI. The CDR3 nucleotides read TGTGCCAGCCGGAGGGCGGAAAACTATGGCTACACCTTC. This sequence encodes CASRRAENYGYTF.

This clone was seen only a few times. CDR3: CASTDLTGDEQFF. Here the CDR3 DNA reads TGTGCCAGCACCGATCTCACAGGAGATGAGCAGTTCTTC. The chain combines TRBV7-2 with TRBJ2-1, with D perhaps matching TRBD1 (5 bases). The CDR3 extends over 13 amino acids. CDR1 and CDR2 (germline): SGHTA, FQGNSA. V was trimmed by 7 bases and J by 8 bases, leaving 15 bases between them.